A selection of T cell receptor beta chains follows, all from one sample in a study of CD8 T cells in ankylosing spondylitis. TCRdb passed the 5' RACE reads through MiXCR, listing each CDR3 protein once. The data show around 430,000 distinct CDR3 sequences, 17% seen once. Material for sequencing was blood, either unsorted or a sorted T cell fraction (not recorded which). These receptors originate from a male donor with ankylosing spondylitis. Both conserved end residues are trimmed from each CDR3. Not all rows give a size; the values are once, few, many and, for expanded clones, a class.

CDR3 protein: SARVAALPLEQY
clone size: .
V gene: TRBV20-1

CDR3 protein: ASSTPGSGPRGEQY
clone size: .
V gene: TRBV28

CDR3 protein: SARDPRAPPSTDTQY
clone size: many
V gene: TRBV20-1

CDR3 protein: SARAGAYNSPLH
clone size: .
V gene: TRBV20-1

CDR3 protein: ASSARDRPNQPQH
clone size: few
V gene: TRBV9

CDR3 protein: ASSQETRLRTEAF
clone size: few
V gene: TRBV4-1

CDR3 protein: ASSPQNSDYEQY
clone size: .
V gene: TRBV18

CDR3 protein: SAAPGLAGAYEQY
clone size: few
V gene: TRBV20-1

CDR3 protein: ASSKEAGDHYGYT
clone size: few
V gene: TRBV21-1

CDR3 protein: ASSSRDSIYEQY
clone size: few
V gene: TRBV7-9

CDR3 protein: ASSATPTSTDTQY
clone size: .
V gene: TRBV2

CDR3 protein: ASSLHKGVTEAF
clone size: .
V gene: TRBV28

CDR3 protein: ATSEPASGSHEQF
clone size: .
V gene: TRBV24-1